Sequencing of this T cell receptor beta chain was carried out in a study of T cells in women clearing cervical HPV infection. Study-level background: Control women cleared a single incident HPV16 infection within 12 months. Regarding the study as a whole: Each sample's T-cell count was unknown, possibly confounding richness.

immunoSEQ multiplex PCR used an average of around 1,200 ng genomic DNA. TCRdb's copy holds only in-frame clones and misses some; the assay was immunoSEQ multiplex PCR. The sample totals tens of thousands of clones. Germline CDR1 reads PRHDT; CDR2 reads FYEKMQ (reference sequence). After removal of 0 bases from V and 0 bases from J, the junction contained 4 bases not matched to a gene. CDR3 size: 16 residues. In regard to this clone: Its antigen is unknown. Read sequence stops 3 residues before the CDR3 end, and the germline J gene provides the missing end.

Sequenced material: blood buffy coat. The chain combines TRBV13 with TRBJ1-1; 7 nucleotides agree with TRBD1. The clonotype was recovered from a woman aged 18 to 75 with a cervical HPV16 infection that either progressed to CIN3+ or cleared (not recorded which). The CDR3 reads CASSLGTGRMNTEAFF. CDR3 bases read: TGTGCCAGCAGCTTAGGGACAGGGAGAATGAACACTGAA. Full variable domain (missing parts from reference TRBV13 and TRBJ1-1): AAGVIQSPRHLIKEKRETATLKCYPIPRHDTVYWYQQGPGQDPQFLISFYEKMQSDKGSIPDRFSAQQFSDYHSELNMSSLELGDSALYFCASSLGTGRMNTEAFFGQGTRLTVV.